Each of the 3 T cell receptor beta chains below was sequenced from the same sample in a study of blood T cells in healthy people across ages. For the second PCR, which ran for about 7 to 12 cycles, a sample-barcoded 5' primer and a J-beta primer mix were used. A single record per CDR3 protein comes from TCRdb applying MiXCR to the 5' RACE reads. The sample records under 700,000 distinct CDR3 sequences, about 24% being singletons. This same sample was also part of a study on T cells of mothers and their children.

The sequenced material came from blood. The source is a boy aged 5 to 17 in good health.

The chain recombines TRBV28 with TRBJ2-4; D not resolved. CDR1 is MDHEN, CDR2 SYDVKM, per germline. V dropped 1 base and J dropped 1 base, with 17 bases sitting between them. The CDR3 contains 18 residues. In DNA, the CDR3 is TGTGCCAGCAGTTTATTTTCAACATCCCCCCGGGCCAAAAACATTCAGTACTTC. This translates into CASSLFSTSPRAKNIQYF.

This clonotype was observed a handful of times. The gene calls are TRBV4-3 and TRBJ2-5; 8 nucleotides align to TRBD1. From germline, CDR1 is LGHNA and CDR2 YSLEER. J gave up 3 bases and V 0 bases, and 6 bases lay outside the gene matches. The CDR3 consists of 16 residues. CDR3 region: CASSQDMTGVEETQYF. CDR3 DNA sequence: TGCGCCAGCAGCCAAGATATGACAGGGGTAGAAGAGACCCAGTACTTC.

This clonotype came up a few times. V gene TRBV20-1 combines with J gene TRBJ2-4; TRBD1 might be the D (6 bases). The CDR3 has 15 amino acids. V was pared by 6 bases and J by 0 bases, with 15 bases between. Germline V gives CDR1 DFQATT, CDR2 SNEGSKA (reference sequence). This chain's CDR3 is CSAAQGILAKNIQYF. In DNA, the CDR3 is TGCAGTGCCGCCCAGGGGATTCTAGCCAAAAACATTCAGTACTTC.